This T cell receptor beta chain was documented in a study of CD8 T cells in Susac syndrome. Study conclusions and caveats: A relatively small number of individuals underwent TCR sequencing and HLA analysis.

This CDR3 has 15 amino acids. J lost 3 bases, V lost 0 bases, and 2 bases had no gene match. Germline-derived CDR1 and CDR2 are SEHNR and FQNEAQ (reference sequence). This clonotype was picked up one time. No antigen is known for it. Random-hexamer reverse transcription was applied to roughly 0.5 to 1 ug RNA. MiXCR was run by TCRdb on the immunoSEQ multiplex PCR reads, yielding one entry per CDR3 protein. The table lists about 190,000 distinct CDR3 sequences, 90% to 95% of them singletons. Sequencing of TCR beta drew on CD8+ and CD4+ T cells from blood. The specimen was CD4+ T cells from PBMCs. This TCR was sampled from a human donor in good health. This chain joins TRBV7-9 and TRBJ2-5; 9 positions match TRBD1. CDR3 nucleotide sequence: TGTGCCAGCAGCTTAGCGGGACAGGGAAAAGAGACCCAGTACTTC. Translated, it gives CASSLAGQGKETQYF.